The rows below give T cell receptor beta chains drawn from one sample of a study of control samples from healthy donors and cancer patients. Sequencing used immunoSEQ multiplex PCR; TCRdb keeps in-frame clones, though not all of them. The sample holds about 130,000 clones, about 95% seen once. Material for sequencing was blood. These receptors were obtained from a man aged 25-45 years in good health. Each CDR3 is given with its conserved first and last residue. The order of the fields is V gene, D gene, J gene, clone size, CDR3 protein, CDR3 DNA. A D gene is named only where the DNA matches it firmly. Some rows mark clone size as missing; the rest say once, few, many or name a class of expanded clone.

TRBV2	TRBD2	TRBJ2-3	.	CASSETSGGTSSTDTQYF	TGTGCCAGCAGTGAAACTAGCGGGGGGACGTCCAGCACAGATACGCAGTATTTT
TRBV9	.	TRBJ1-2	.	CASSPGTLSRGYTF	TGTGCCAGCAGCCCGGGGACTCTCAGCCGGGGCTACACCTTC
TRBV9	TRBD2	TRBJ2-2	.	CASRVAGGNTGELFF	TGTGCCAGCAGAGTAGCGGGGGGGAACACCGGGGAGCTGTTTTTT
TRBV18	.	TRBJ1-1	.	CASSPEVAAFF	TGTGCCAGCTCACCGGAAGTTGCTGCTTTCTTT
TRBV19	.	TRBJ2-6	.	CASSIGTSGANVLTF	TGTGCCAGTAGCATAGGGACCTCTGGGGCCAACGTCCTGACTTTC
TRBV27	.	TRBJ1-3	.	CASSYSSGGTIYF	TGTGCCAGCAGTTACTCGTCTGGGGGCACCATATATTTT
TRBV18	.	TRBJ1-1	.	CASSSGSSAEAFF	TGTGCCAGCTCCTCGGGGTCAAGCGCTGAAGCTTTCTTT
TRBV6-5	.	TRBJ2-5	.	CASSYSGYQETQYF	TGTGCCAGCAGTTACTCTGGGTACCAAGAGACCCAGTACTTC
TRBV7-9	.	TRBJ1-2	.	CASSLGTTLTAYGYTF	TGTGCCAGCAGCTTAGGGACAACGTTAACCGCATATGGCTACACCTTC
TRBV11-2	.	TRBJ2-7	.	CASSLFPELAYEQYF	TGTGCCAGCAGCTTATTTCCGGAATTGGCCTACGAGCAGTACTTC
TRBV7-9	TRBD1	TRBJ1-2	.	CASSSPGQPYGYTF	TGTGCCAGCAGCTCCCCGGGACAGCCCTATGGCTACACCTTC
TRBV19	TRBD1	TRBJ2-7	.	CASSIGTGDYEQYF	TGTGCCAGTAGCATAGGTACAGGGGACTACGAGCAGTACTTC
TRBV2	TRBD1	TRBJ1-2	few	CASRGTGNYGYTF	TGTGCCAGCAGGGGGACAGGGAACTATGGCTACACCTTC
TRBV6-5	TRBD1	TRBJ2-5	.	CASSRDRQETQYF	TGTGCCAGCAGTCGGGACAGACAAGAGACCCAGTACTTC
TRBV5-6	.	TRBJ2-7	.	CASSRKQGYEQYF	TGTGCCAGCAGCAGAAAACAGGGCTACGAGCAGTACTTC
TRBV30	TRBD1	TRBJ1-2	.	CAWSSTGDGGYTF	TGTGCCTGGAGTTCTACAGGGGACGGTGGCTACACCTTC
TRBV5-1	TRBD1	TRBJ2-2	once	CASSDRGSTGELFF	TGCGCCAGCAGCGACAGGGGAAGCACCGGGGAGCTGTTTTTT
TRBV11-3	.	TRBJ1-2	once	CASSLSWGSLLGVYGYTF	TGTGCCAGCAGCTTAAGTTGGGGCAGTTTATTGGGAGTCTATGGCTACACCTTC
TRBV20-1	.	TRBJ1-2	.	CSASNLGASVGYTF	TGCAGTGCTAGTAATCTGGGCGCCTCGGTTGGCTACACCTTC
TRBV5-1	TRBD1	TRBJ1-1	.	CASSPTTGGNTEAFF	TGCGCCAGCAGCCCTACCACAGGGGGGAACACTGAAGCTTTCTTT
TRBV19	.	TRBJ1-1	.	CASSIGPGAHTEAFF	TGTGCCAGTAGTATAGGTCCGGGGGCTCACACTGAAGCTTTCTTT
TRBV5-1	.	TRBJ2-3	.	CASSLGWGTTDTQYF	TGCGCCAGCAGCTTGGGGTGGGGAACCACAGATACGCAGTATTTT
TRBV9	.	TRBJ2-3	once	CASSVGPGVLVTDTQYF	TGTGCCAGCAGCGTAGGACCCGGGGTCTTAGTCACAGATACGCAGTATTTT
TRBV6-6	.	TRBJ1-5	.	CASSYGGQPQHF	TGTGCCAGCAGTTATGGGGGTCAGCCCCAGCATTTT
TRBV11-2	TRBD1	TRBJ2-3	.	CASSPGTATDTQYF	TGTGCCAGCAGCCCCGGGACAGCCACAGATACGCAGTATTTT
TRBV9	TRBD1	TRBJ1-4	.	CASSGTGINEKLFF	TGTGCCAGCAGCGGGACAGGAATTAATGAAAAACTGTTTTTT
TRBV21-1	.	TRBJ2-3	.	CAIASQASPSTDTQYF	TGTGCCATCGCCTCGCAGGCTAGTCCTAGCACAGATACGCAGTATTTT
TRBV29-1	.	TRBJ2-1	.	CSVASGPTYEQFF	TGCAGCGTTGCCAGCGGGCCCACATATGAGCAGTTCTTC
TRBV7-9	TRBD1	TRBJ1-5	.	CASSSTGQGAHQPQHF	TGTGCCAGCAGCTCTACAGGACAGGGCGCGCATCAGCCCCAGCATTTT
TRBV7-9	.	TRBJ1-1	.	CASRSDGQANTEAFF	TGTGCCAGCAGGAGCGACGGGCAGGCGAACACTGAAGCTTTCTTT
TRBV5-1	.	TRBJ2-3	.	CASSFPRDTQYF	TGCGCCAGCAGCTTCCCAAGAGATACGCAGTATTTT
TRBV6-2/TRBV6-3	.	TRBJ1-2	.	CASSYSYGYTF	TGTGCCAGCAGTTACAGCTATGGCTACACCTTC
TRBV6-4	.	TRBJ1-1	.	CASSDRANTEAFF	TGTGCCAGCAGTGACAGGGCGAACACTGAAGCTTTCTTT
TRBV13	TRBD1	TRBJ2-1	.	CASSPGVGGGRNEQFF	TGTGCCAGCAGCCCCGGGGTAGGGGGCGGCCGTAATGAGCAGTTCTTC
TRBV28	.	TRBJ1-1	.	CASSPLPRTNTEAFF	TGTGCCAGCAGCCCCCTGCCAAGGACGAACACTGAAGCTTTCTTT
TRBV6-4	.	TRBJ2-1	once	CASSASGYNEQFF	TGTGCCAGCAGTGCGTCCGGGTACAATGAGCAGTTCTTC